This TCR beta chain was sequenced in a study of cytomegalovirus exposure and HLA in healthy donors. PCR primers comprised 60 Vbeta and 13 Jbeta primers. The authors' processing: Per a later analysis, the number of unique TCR beta chains was some 75 million, of which 9 million to 14 million were shared. Assay used: immunoSEQ multiplex PCR; TCRdb lists only in-frame clones, some missing. Clonal size and the V and J genes are those of that table, whereas D and trimming came from the DNA. In the table there are under 200,000 clones, around 68% of which are singletons. The sample consisted of PBMCs. The receptor was isolated from a woman in her thirties or forties in good health and CMV-seropositive.

The CDR3, as DNA: TGTGCCAGCAGGCCTAGCGGGAGAAATGAGCAGTTCTTC. This gives the protein CASRPSGRNEQFF. The chain combines TRBV27 with TRBJ2-1, with 10 bases lining up with TRBD2. J lost 7 bases, V lost 6 bases, and 3 bases had no gene match. The CDR3 is 13 residues long. CDR1 MNHEY and CDR2 SMNVEV come from the germline V gene (reference sequence).